The rows below give T cell receptor beta chains drawn from one sample of a study of blood T cell repertoires in COVID-19. Libraries were prepared by immunoSEQ multiplex PCR; TCRdb keeps only in-frame clonotypes and omits some of them. The sample has 120,000 to 150,000 clones; 75% to 90% are singletons. Sequencing was carried out using peripheral blood. The receptors derive from a man aged 60 to 69 with active or convalescent COVID-19. CDR3s leave out the opening cysteine and the closing phenylalanine or tryptophan. The order of the fields is V gene, J gene, CDR3 protein.

v_gene: TRBV12-3/TRBV12-4; j_gene: TRBJ2-7; CDR3aa: ASSLSSGEQY
v_gene: TRBV4-1; j_gene: TRBJ2-5; CDR3aa: ASSPLGGSIQETQY
v_gene: TRBV6-5; j_gene: TRBJ2-7; CDR3aa: ASSYGDSSYEQY
v_gene: TRBV6-5; j_gene: TRBJ2-7; CDR3aa: ASSLLRDRGPEQY
v_gene: TRBV7-2; j_gene: TRBJ2-3; CDR3aa: ASSRALSTDTQY
v_gene: TRBV6-1; j_gene: TRBJ1-4; CDR3aa: ASSEAGVGNEKLF
v_gene: TRBV2; j_gene: TRBJ1-5; CDR3aa: ASSVLQGGGQPQH
v_gene: TRBV30; j_gene: TRBJ2-1; CDR3aa: AWSTDSGTGSYNEQF
v_gene: TRBV27; j_gene: TRBJ1-1; CDR3aa: ASSLSNRATEAF
v_gene: TRBV7-6; j_gene: TRBJ2-5; CDR3aa: ASSTRKPRPGTGGTETQY
v_gene: TRBV27; j_gene: TRBJ2-7; CDR3aa: ASSPQGLGQY
v_gene: TRBV18; j_gene: TRBJ1-4; CDR3aa: ASSAWTENEKLF
v_gene: TRBV5-6; j_gene: TRBJ2-5; CDR3aa: ASSSAGGSETQY
v_gene: TRBV7-8; j_gene: TRBJ1-1; CDR3aa: ASSLGPRGDDEAF
v_gene: TRBV5-1; j_gene: TRBJ2-5; CDR3aa: ASSTPLDSKETQY
v_gene: TRBV29-1; j_gene: TRBJ1-2; CDR3aa: SVGKTGLYGYT
v_gene: TRBV28; j_gene: TRBJ1-3; CDR3aa: ASSLKTVPSGNTIY
v_gene: TRBV28; j_gene: TRBJ1-5; CDR3aa: ASSFLRTNQPQH
v_gene: TRBV10-2; j_gene: TRBJ1-6; CDR3aa: ASSLTGGSSPLH
v_gene: TRBV3-1/TRBV3-2; j_gene: TRBJ1-5; CDR3aa: ASSQAGKNQPQH
v_gene: TRBV11-2; j_gene: TRBJ1-1; CDR3aa: ASSSGHQNTEAF
v_gene: TRBV19; j_gene: TRBJ2-7; CDR3aa: ASSIGGGTSTYEQY
v_gene: TRBV7-3; j_gene: TRBJ2-5; CDR3aa: ASSFTSGSWETQY
v_gene: TRBV2; j_gene: TRBJ2-2; CDR3aa: ASSLSGVSTGELF
v_gene: TRBV24-1; j_gene: TRBJ2-2; CDR3aa: ATSDKMGSYTGELF
v_gene: TRBV27; j_gene: TRBJ2-7; CDR3aa: ASSRTREAFYEQY
v_gene: TRBV2; j_gene: TRBJ2-2; CDR3aa: ASRLQGAGGELF
v_gene: TRBV29-1; j_gene: TRBJ2-7; CDR3aa: SGRGGQGLEEQY
v_gene: TRBV28; j_gene: TRBJ1-5; CDR3aa: ASSKIQGNQPQH
v_gene: TRBV18; j_gene: TRBJ1-1; CDR3aa: ASSPRQENTEAF
v_gene: TRBV27; j_gene: TRBJ2-2; CDR3aa: ASSLGLGVNTGELF
v_gene: TRBV29-1; j_gene: TRBJ1-2; CDR3aa: SAPVHSQGGYT
v_gene: TRBV5-1; j_gene: TRBJ2-7; CDR3aa: ASSLVAGKDEQY